The present TCR beta chain was sequenced within a study of blood T cell repertoires in COVID-19. For the study at large: Samples taken during acute and convalescent COVID-19 were collected in the United States, Italy and Spain. Sources were T cells, B-cell-depleted T cells, or PBMCs; the material itself was cDNA or gDNA.

The sample holds a few counts of this clone. As processed by the authors: The assay estimated nucleated cells by amplifying reference gene primers. Profiling relied on immunoSEQ multiplex PCR, and the TCRdb table lists in-frame clones only, not all of them. The DNA gave D and trimming, while V, J and clone size come from that table. In the table there are fewer than 200,000 clones, 75% to 80% of which are singletons. The CDR3 totals 18 residues. With V trimmed by 4 bases and J by 6 bases, 16 bases remained unmatched. The V gene's germline CDR1 is WSHSY and CDR2 SAAADI. This clonotype was obtained from a woman in her 70s with acute or convalescent COVID-19. The rearrangement joins TRBV10-2 to TRBJ2-1; TRBD1 aligns across 9 bases. The material sequenced was peripheral blood. The CDR3 bases are TGCGCCAGCAGTGCCCTCCCGGGACAGGGTCCGGGGGGCAATGAGCAGTTCTTC. Encoded protein: CASSALPGQGPGGNEQFF.